This TCR beta chain was captured by sequencing in a study of T cell clusters in autoimmune cytopenias. To note about this clonotype: What it binds is not known.

General observations from the study: Primary autoimmune cytopenia patients appeared to lack physiological T cell clusters present in healthy donors. Active autoimmune hepatitis patients had almost three-fold fewer exclusive TRB clusters than healthy donors. TRB repertoire shifts in secondary cytopenia and chronic lymphocytic leukemia mostly reflected lymphoma, not autoimmunity.

TRB amplification used 250 ng of peripheral blood genomic DNA. TRB rearrangements were amplified by touch-down multiplex PCR with mixed TRB-A/B primers. Following a re-call of the multiplex PCR reads, TCRdb has one entry per CDR3 protein and lacks DNA. The sample table includes roughly 6,900 distinct CDR3 sequences. Per the germline V gene, CDR1 is SGHRS and CDR2 is YFSETQ. The CDR3 extends over 15 amino acids. The same sample was also studied in work on T cell repertoires in aging, cancer and after chemotherapy. That study reports: Rebound thymic output was suggested by rising median generation probability during chemotherapy in each cancer cohort.

The clonotype comes from a human donor in good health. The V and J genes are TRBV5-1 and TRBJ2-7; TCRdb proposes TRBD1, but this gene call is untestable without DNA. Input material: peripheral blood. The CDR3 loop reads CASSLPRQGAYEQYF.